The clone carrying this TCR beta chain was detected a few times. This specimen belongs to a study of T cells after yellow fever vaccination. About the study: Where fractions had low cell numbers, libraries were prepared from them with the SMART-Seq v4 Ultra Low Input RNA kit.

Trimming stripped 5 bases from V and 3 bases from J, with 8 bases between. This CDR3 is 12 amino acids long. Production of TCR cDNA was by 5'RACE template switching, which also added a universal primer site and UMIs. TCRdb recomputed calls from the 5' RACE reads with MiXCR, one row per CDR3 protein. Found here are 120,000 or so distinct CDR3 sequences, almost 9% of them singletons; the top ten hold around 40%. The TCR originated in a man between 18 and 29 years old who received the YFV17D yellow fever vaccine. The chain recombines TRBV12-3 or TRBV12-4 with TRBJ2-7; possible D gene TRBD1, 5 bases. This specimen was CD8+ T cells sorted from PBMCs, taken on the day of the yellow fever booster vaccination. CDR3 coding DNA: TGTGCCAGCAGTGTGACAGACTACGAGCAGTACTTC. The encoded protein is CASSVTDYEQYF.